The sequence of this T cell receptor beta chain was determined in a study of blood T cell repertoires in COVID-19. Study details: Researchers got acute and convalescent COVID-19 samples from the United States, Italy and Spain.

V dropped 1 base and J dropped 1 base, with 8 bases sitting between them. The CDR3 sequence is 15 residues long. The germline CDR1 and CDR2 sequences are LNHDA and SQIVND (reference sequence). Original processing notes: Amplified reference gene primers provided the basis for estimating nucleated cell counts. Profiled with immunoSEQ multiplex PCR; TCRdb holds only in-frame clones, not every one. V and J calls and clone size are copied from that table; D and trimming were computed from the DNA. Of 110,000 or so clones listed, around 90% are singletons. The table lists this clone with a few counts. The specimen was peripheral blood. The clonotype originates from a human donor in a cohort sampled during active COVID-19. This chain uses TRBV19 with TRBJ2-1; TRBD2 might be the D (5 bases). CDR3: CASSIGEPSYNEQFF. CDR3 bases: TGTGCCAGTAGTATAGGGGAGCCGTCCTACAATGAGCAGTTCTTC. The complete variable domain, with remaining parts taken from reference TRBV19 and TRBJ2-1, reads DGGITQSPKYLFRKEGQNVTLSCEQNLNHDAMYWYRQDPGQGLRLIYYSQIVNDFQKGDIAEGYSVSREKKESFPLTVTSAQKNPTAFYLCASSIGEPSYNEQFFGPGTRLTVL.